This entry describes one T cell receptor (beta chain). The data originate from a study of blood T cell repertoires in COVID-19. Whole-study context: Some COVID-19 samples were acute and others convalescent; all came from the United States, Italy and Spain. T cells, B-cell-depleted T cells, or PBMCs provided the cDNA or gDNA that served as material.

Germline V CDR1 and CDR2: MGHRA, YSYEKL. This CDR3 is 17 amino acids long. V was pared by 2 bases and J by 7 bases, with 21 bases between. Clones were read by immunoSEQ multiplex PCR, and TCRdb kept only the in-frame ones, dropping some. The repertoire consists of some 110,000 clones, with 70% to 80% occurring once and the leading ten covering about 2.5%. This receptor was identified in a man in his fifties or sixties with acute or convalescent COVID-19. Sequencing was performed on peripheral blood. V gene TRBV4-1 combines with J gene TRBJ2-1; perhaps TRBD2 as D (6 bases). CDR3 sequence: CASSQFSFGTSRNEQFF. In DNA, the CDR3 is TGCGCCAGCAGCCAATTCTCCTTTGGGACTTCGAGGAATGAGCAGTTCTTC.